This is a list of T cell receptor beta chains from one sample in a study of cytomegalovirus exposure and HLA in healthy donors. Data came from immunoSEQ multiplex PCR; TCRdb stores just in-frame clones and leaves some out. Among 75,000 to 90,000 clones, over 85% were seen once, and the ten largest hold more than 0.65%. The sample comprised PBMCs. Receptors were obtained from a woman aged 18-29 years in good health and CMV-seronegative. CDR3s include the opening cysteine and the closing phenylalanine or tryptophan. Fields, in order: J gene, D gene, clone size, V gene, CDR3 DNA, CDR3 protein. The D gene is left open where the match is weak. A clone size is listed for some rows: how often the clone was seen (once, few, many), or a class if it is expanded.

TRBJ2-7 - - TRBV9 TGTGCCAGCAGCGCTACTCCCGCCCACGAGCAGTACTTC CASSATPAHEQYF
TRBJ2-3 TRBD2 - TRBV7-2 TGTGCCAGCAGTTATAGCGGGAGAACAGATACGCAGTATTTT CASSYSGRTDTQYF
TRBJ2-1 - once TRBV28 TGTGCCAGCAGTTTAGAGGGGACTGTATACAATGAGCAGTTCTTC CASSLEGTVYNEQFF
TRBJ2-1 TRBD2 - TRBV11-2 TGTGCCAGCAGCCCGACGACTAGCGGGAGGTATTATGAGCAGTTCTTC CASSPTTSGRYYEQFF
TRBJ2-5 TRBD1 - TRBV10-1 TGCGCCAGCAGCTTAGACAGGGACGAGACCCAGTACTTC CASSLDRDETQYF
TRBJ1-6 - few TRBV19 TGTGCCAGTAGTATAGCCAGGGGTAATTCACCCCTCCACTTT CASSIARGNSPLHF
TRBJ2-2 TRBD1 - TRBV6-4 TGTGCCAGCAGTCCCGGGACAGGGGTCCGCACCGGGGAGCTGTTTTTT CASSPGTGVRTGELFF
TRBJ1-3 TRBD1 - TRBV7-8 TGTGCCAGCAGCCTCGGACAGGGAGGAAACACCATATATTTT CASSLGQGGNTIYF
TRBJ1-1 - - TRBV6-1 TGTGCCAGCACCCGCTGGGGCTCGAACACTGAAGCTTTCTTT CASTRWGSNTEAFF
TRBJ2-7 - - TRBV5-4 TGTGCCAGCAGCTTGCAGGGTAACGCCTACGAGCAGTACTTC CASSLQGNAYEQYF
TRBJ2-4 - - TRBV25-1 TGTGCCAGCAGCATAAGACAGAACATTCAGTACTTC CASSIRQNIQYF
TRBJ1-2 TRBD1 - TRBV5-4 TGTGCCAGCAGCTTGGAAGGGACAGGGGGCGCGAGGGGCTACACCTTC CASSLEGTGGARGYTF
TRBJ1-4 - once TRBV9 TGTGCCAGCAGCGTCTATGACGGGAGTAATGAAAAACTGTTTTTT CASSVYDGSNEKLFF
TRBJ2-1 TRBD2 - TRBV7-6 TGTGCCAGCAGCTTAGCCCAACTAGCGGGGGGGCATGAGCAGTTCTTC CASSLAQLAGGHEQFF
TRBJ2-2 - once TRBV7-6 TGTGCCAGCAGCCCGCGGCCCACCGGGGAGCTGTTTTTT CASSPRPTGELFF
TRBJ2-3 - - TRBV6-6 TGTGCCAGCAGTTACTCGAGTTCAGATACGCAGTATTTT CASSYSSSDTQYF
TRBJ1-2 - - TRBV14 TGTGCCAGCAGCCAAACAGGGATAGGTTATGGCTACACCTTC CASSQTGIGYGYTF
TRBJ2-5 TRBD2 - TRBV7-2 TGTGCCAGCAGCGTGACTAGCGGCCTCCAAGAGACCCAGTACTTC CASSVTSGLQETQYF
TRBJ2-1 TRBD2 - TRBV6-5 TGTGCCAGCAGTTACTCTCGACTAGCGGACAATGAGCAGTTCTTC CASSYSRLADNEQFF
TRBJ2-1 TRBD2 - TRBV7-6 TGTGCCAGCAGCTTTAGCGGGGGGGAGGCGAATGAGCAGTTCTTC CASSFSGGEANEQFF
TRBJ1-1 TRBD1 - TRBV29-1 TGCAGCGGGTTTGGGGGCAGGGGGGCCACTGAAGCTTTCTTT CSGFGGRGATEAFF
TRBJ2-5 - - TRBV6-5 TGTGCCAGCAGTTCGAACGAGGAGGAGACCCAGTACTTC CASSSNEEETQYF
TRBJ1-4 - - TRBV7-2 TGTGCCAGCAGCTCCCGACCTAGATTAAATGAAAAACTGTTTTTT CASSSRPRLNEKLFF
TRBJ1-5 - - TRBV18 TGTGCCAGCTCACCGACAGGCAATCAGCCCCAGCATTTT CASSPTGNQPQHF
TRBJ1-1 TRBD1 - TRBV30 TGTGCCTGGAGTGTTCATGACCGAACAGGGGTCACTGAAGCTTTCTTT CAWSVHDRTGVTEAFF
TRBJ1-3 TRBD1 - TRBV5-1 TGCGCCAGCAGCTTGGCCGGGACAGGGTATGGAAACACCATATATTTT CASSLAGTGYGNTIYF
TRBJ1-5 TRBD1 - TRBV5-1 TGCGCCAGCAGGGAGACAGGGGGCAATCAGCCCCAGCATTTT CASRETGGNQPQHF
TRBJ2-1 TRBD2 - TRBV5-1 TGCGCCAGCAGCCCCCAGCGGGAAAAAAACAATGAGCAGTTCTTC CASSPQREKNNEQFF
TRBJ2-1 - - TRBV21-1 TGTGCCAGCAGAATATACGGGGAGGATGAGCAGTTCTTC CASRIYGEDEQFF
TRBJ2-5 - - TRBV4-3 TGCGCCAGCAGCCAATTCAGAGGAGAGACCCAGTACTTC CASSQFRGETQYF
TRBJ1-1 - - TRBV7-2 TGTGCCAGCAGCTTAGTTTTGGGGGGAGGGGGTTCGGGAGCTTTCTTT CASSLVLGGGGSGAFF